This TCR beta chain was recorded in a study of cytomegalovirus exposure and HLA in healthy donors. Study summary: A prior analysis found some 110 million unique TCR beta sequences from around 180 million T cells. An early data release held about 85 million unique TCRs from HLA-typed donors.

V was pared by 6 bases and J by 2 bases, with 8 bases of the junction left unmatched. Germline values: CDR1 MDHEN, CDR2 SYDVKM. The CDR3 runs to 15 residues. Primers: 60 Vbeta forward and 13 Jbeta reverse. Profiled with immunoSEQ multiplex PCR; TCRdb holds only in-frame clones, not every one. The sample lists about 120,000 clones, roughly four fifths occurring once. The J gene is TRBJ2-7, the V gene TRBV28; 9 positions match TRBD1. Sequencing used PBMCs. This clonotype was sampled from a man aged 25-45 years in good health and CMV-seropositive. The CDR3 loop is CASRGGGQGPYEQYF. The CDR3 coding sequence is TGTGCCAGCAGGGGCGGGGGACAGGGACCCTACGAGCAGTACTTC.